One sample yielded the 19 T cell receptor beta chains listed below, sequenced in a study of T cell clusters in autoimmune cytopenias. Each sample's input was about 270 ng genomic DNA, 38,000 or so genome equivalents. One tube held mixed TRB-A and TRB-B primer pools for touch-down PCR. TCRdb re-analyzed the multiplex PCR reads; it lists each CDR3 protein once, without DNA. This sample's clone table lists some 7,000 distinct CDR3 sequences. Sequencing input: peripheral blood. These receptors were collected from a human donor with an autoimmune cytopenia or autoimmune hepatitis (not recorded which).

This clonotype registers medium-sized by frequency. CDR3 region: CASSLDRAHIQYF. V usage is TRBV27 and J usage is TRBJ2-4; TCRdb names TRBD1, which stays unverified in the absence of DNA. Germline V gene sequence: CDR1 MNHEY, CDR2 SMNVEV (reference sequence). CDR3 length equals 13 residues.

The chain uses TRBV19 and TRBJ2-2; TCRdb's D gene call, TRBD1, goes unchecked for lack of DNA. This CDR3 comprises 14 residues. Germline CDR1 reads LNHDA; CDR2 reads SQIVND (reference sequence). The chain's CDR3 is CASRARDRTGELFF.

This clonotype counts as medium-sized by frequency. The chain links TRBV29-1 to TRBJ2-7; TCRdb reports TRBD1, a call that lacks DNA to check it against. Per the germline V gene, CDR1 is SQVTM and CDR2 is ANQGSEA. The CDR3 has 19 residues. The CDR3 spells CSVDKLRIPWSPSSYEQYF.

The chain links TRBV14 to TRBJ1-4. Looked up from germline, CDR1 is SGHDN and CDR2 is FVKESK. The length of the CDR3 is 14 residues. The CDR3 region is CASSPDYLNEKLFF. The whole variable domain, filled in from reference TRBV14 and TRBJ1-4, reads EAGVTQFPSHSVIEKGQTVTLRCDPISGHDNLYWYRRVMGKEIKFLLHFVKESKQDESGMPNNRFLAERTGGTYSTLKVQPAELEDSGVYFCASSPDYLNEKLFFGSGTQLSVL.

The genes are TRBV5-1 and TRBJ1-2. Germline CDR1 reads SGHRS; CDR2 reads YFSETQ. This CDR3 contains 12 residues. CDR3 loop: CASSFRDYGYTF.

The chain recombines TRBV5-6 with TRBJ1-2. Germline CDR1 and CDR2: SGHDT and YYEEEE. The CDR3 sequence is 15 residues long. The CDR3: CASSLGGREGYGYTF.

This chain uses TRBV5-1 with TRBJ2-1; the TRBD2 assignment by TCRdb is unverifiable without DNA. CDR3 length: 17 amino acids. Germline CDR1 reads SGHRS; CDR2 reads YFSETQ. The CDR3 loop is CASSLVVPAGGRREQFF.

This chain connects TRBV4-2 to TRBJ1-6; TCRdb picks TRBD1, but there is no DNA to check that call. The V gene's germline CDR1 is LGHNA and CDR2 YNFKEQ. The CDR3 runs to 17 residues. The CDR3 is CASSQAPFGTVPSPLHF.

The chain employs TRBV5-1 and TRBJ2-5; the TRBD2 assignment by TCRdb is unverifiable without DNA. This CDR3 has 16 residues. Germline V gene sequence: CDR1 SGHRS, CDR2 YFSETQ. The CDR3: CASSFSTSGLGETQYF.

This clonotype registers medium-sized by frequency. The CDR3 region is CASSFGGSTGELFF. V usage is TRBV5-6 and J usage is TRBJ2-2; the TCRdb D gene call, TRBD2, has no DNA to confirm it. Germline CDR1 reads SGHDT; CDR2 reads YYEEEE. The CDR3 is 14 amino acids.

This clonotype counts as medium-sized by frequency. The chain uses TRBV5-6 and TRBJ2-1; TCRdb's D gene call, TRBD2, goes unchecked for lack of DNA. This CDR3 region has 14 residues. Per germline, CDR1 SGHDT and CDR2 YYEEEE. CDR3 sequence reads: CASSLVPSNNEQFF. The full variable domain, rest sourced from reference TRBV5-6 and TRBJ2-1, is DAGVTQSPTHLIKTRGQQVTLRCSPKSGHDTVSWYQQALGQGPQFIFQYYEEEERQRGNFPDRFSGHQFPNYSSELNVNALLLGDSALYLCASSLVPSNNEQFFGPGTRLTVL.

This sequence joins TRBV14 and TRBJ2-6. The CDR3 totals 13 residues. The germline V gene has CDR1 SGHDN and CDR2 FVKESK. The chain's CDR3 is CASSQAGANVLTF.

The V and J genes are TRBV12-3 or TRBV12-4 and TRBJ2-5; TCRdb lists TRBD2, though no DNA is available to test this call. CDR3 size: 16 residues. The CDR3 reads CASSLAGLAAGNIQYF.

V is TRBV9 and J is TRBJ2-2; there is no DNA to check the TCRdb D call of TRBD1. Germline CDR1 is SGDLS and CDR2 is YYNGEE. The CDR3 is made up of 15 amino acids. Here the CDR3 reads CASSWAGRGTGELFF.

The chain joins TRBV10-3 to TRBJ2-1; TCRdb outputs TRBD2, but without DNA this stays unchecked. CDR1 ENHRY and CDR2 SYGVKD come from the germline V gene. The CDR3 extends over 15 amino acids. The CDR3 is CATNKGLADNNEQFF.

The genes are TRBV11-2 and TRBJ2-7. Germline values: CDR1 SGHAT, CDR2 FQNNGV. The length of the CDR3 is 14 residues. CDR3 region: CASSRDTYFYEQYF.

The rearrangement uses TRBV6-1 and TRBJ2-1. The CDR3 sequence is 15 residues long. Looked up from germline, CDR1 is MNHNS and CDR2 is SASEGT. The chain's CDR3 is CASSEVHPSYNEQFF.

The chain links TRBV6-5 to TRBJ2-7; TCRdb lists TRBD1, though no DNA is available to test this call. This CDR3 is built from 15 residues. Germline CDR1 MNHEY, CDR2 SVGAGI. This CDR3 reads CAISESTFRAAEQYF.

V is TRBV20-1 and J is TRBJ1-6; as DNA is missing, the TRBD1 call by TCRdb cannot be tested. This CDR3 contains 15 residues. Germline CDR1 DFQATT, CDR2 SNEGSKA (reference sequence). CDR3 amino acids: CSASVGAQSDSPLHF.